Below, 15 T cell receptor beta chains from the same sample are listed, as sequenced in a study of vaccination effects on CD4 cells after COVID-19. No antigen has been identified for these receptors. Profiling relied on immunoSEQ multiplex PCR, and the TCRdb table lists in-frame clones only, not all of them. The table records 40,000 to 50,000 clones, about 75% of them present only once. Within the ViraFEST assay, antigen-specific CD4+ T cells underwent expansion with viral peptide pools prior to sequencing. Following 10 days of culture, CD4+ T cells were isolated. Between March and December 2020, the person had a SARS-CoV-2 infection that PCR confirmed. This specimen was CD4+ T cells from PBMCs cultured with a peptide pool, taken before COVID-19 vaccination. The origin of the receptors is a human donor who had a prior SARS-CoV-2 infection.

This clone was counted a few times. CDR3 bases: TGTGCCAGCAGCCCAGACCGCTCTGGAAACACCATATATTTT. Its protein is CASSPDRSGNTIYF. The chain employs TRBV3-1 (or the pseudogene TRBV3-2) and TRBJ1-3; D unclear. Germline V CDR1 and CDR2: LGHDT, YNNKEL (reference sequence). CDR3 size: 14 residues. The V gene lost 4 bases and the J gene lost 0 bases, with 7 bases spanning the gap.

The chain has TRBV19 and TRBJ1-6; 7 positions match TRBD1. Germline lookup yields CDR1 LNHDA and CDR2 SQIVND (reference sequence). CDR3 length: 16 residues. V was clipped by 5 bases and J by 5 bases; unmatched bases: 9. Here the CDR3 DNA reads TGTGCCAGTAGTCTAGGGGGCGGACAGAATAATTCACCCCTCCACTTT. The encoded protein is CASSLGGGQNNSPLHF.

This chain connects TRBV11-2 to TRBJ1-4; TRBD1 matches at 8 bases. V trimming: 4 bases; J trimming: 8 bases; junction bases outside the gene matches: 15. Germline-derived CDR1 and CDR2 are SGHAT and FQNNGV. The CDR3 loop spans 17 amino acids. The CDR3 spells CASSSLIRGQGGEKLFF. CDR3 nucleotide sequence: TGTGCCAGCAGCTCCCTCATTAGAGGACAGGGAGGCGAAAAACTGTTTTTT.

This chain joins TRBV5-1 and TRBJ1-2, with a tentative D call TRBD1 (5 bases). V was trimmed by 3 bases and J by 5 bases, leaving 11 bases between them. CDR3 length equals 13 residues. Germline V gives CDR1 SGHRS, CDR2 YFSETQ. CDR3 loop: CASSSDGAYGYTF. Here the CDR3 DNA reads TGCGCCAGCAGCTCTGACGGGGCGTATGGCTACACCTTC.

V is TRBV2 and J is TRBJ2-5; the match to TRBD2 covers 7 bases. Trimming cost V 5 bases and J 5 bases; bases outside gene matches: 8. The CDR3 loop spans 14 amino acids. The germline V gene has CDR1 SNHLY and CDR2 FYNNEI. CDR3 nucleotides: TGTGCCAGCAGTCCCGGGACTAACATGGAGACCCAGTACTTC. The encoded protein is CASSPGTNMETQYF.

The chain joins TRBV7-2 to TRBJ2-1; 12 bases fit TRBD2. V lost 1 base, J lost 7 bases, and 5 bases stayed unmatched. The CDR3 spans 16 residues. CDR1 SGHTA and CDR2 FQGNSA come from the germline V gene. CDR3 nucleotides: TGTGCCAGCAGCTTAGTACTAGCGGGAGGTATGAATGAGCAGTTCTTC. Translating gives CASSLVLAGGMNEQFF.

This sequence joins TRBV18 and TRBJ2-3; 9 bases agree with TRBD1. Germline CDR1 and CDR2: KGHSH and LQKENI. Germline trimming cut 3 bases from V and 4 bases from J; bases unmatched to any gene: 2. The CDR3 length is 14 residues. The CDR3 is CASSPRTGADTQYF. In DNA form, the CDR3 reads TGTGCCAGCTCACCGCGGACAGGGGCAGATACGCAGTATTTT.

This chain uses TRBV19 with TRBJ1-2; 8 bases are shared with TRBD1. The CDR3 covers 13 residues. V lost 6 bases and J lost 8; bases outside the gene matches: 8. Germline CDR1 LNHDA, CDR2 SQIVND (reference sequence). CDR3 sequence: CASRSQGAIGYTF. Here the CDR3 DNA reads TGTGCCAGTAGGTCCCAGGGGGCCATAGGCTACACCTTC. The full variable domain, with the rest looked up from reference TRBV19 and TRBJ1-2, is DGGITQSPKYLFRKEGQNVTLSCEQNLNHDAMYWYRQDPGQGLRLIYYSQIVNDFQKGDIAEGYSVSREKKESFPLTVTSAQKNPTAFYLCASRSQGAIGYTFGSGTRLTVV.

The rearrangement joins TRBV2 to TRBJ1-1; D not certain. This CDR3 has 12 residues. The ends were cut back, 7 bases at V and 1 base at J, with 7 bases in the middle. Germline V CDR1 and CDR2: SNHLY, FYNNEI. CDR3 sequence reads: CASKDGNTEAFF. The CDR3 coding sequence is TGTGCCAGCAAGGACGGGAACACTGAAGCTTTCTTT.

The rearrangement joins TRBV18 to TRBJ2-5, with D unclear. This CDR3 contains 13 residues. Looked up from germline, CDR1 is KGHSH and CDR2 is LQKENI. Trimming took off 0 bases at V and 3 bases at J, with 5 bases between the two ends. The CDR3 loop reads CASSPPLEETQYF. In DNA, the CDR3 is TGTGCCAGCTCACCACCGTTGGAAGAGACCCAGTACTTC. Based on the CDR3 plus reference TRBV18 and TRBJ2-5, the full variable domain is NAGVMQNPRHLVRRRGQEARLRCSPMKGHSHVYWYRQLPEEGLKFMVYLQKENIIDESGMPKERFSAEFPKEGPSILRIQQVVRGDSAAYFCASSPPLEETQYFGPGTRLLVL.

Only a few counts were recorded for this clone. The chain joins TRBV2 to TRBJ2-1; the D gene is possibly TRBD2 (6 bases). This CDR3 spans 14 amino acids. Trimming removed 9 bases at V and 4 bases at J, with 16 bases between. Germline V gene sequence: CDR1 SNHLY, CDR2 FYNNEI. The CDR3 spells CASSPGSRYNEQFF. Here the CDR3 DNA reads TGTGCCAGTTCACCCGGGAGCAGATACAATGAGCAGTTCTTC. The whole variable domain, remainder taken from reference TRBV2 and TRBJ2-1, is EPEVTQTPSHQVTQMGQEVILRCVPISNHLYFYWYRQILGQKVEFLVSFYNNEISEKSEIFDDQFSVERPDGSNFTLKIRSTKLEDSAMYFCASSPGSRYNEQFFGPGTRLTVL.

The J gene is TRBJ1-1, the V gene TRBV5-1, with a tentative D call TRBD1 (6 bases). Trimming cost V 5 bases and J 7 bases, with 18 bases left between them. CDR1 is SGHRS and CDR2 is YFSETQ in the germline V gene. The CDR3 has 14 amino acids. The CDR3 region has the DNA TGCGCCAGCAGAGTGAGTGAGGGCAGGGGTGAAGCTTTCTTT. It yields the protein CASRVSEGRGEAFF. Full variable domain (outside the CDR3, taken from reference TRBV5-1 and TRBJ1-1): KAGVTQTPRYLIKTRGQQVTLSCSPISGHRSVSWYQQTPGQGLQFLFEYFSETQRNKGNFPGRFSGRQFSNSRSEMNVSTLELGDSALYLCASRVSEGRGEAFFGQGTRLTVV.

This clone was seen a handful of times. The junction shows a germline mismatch at one end, possibly a read error. The chain carries TRBV7-7 and TRBJ2-3; weak D call: TRBD1 (6 bases). The germline CDR1 and CDR2 sequences are SSHAT and FNYEAQ (reference sequence). CDR3 length: 14 residues. CDR3 in amino acids: CASSPGQFTDTQYF. In DNA, the CDR3 is TGTGCTAGCAGCCCAGGACAGTTCACAGATACGCAGTATTTT.

The V and J genes are TRBV20-1 and TRBJ1-2; weak D call: TRBD1 (5 bases). The CDR3 runs to 11 residues. Germline V gives CDR1 DFQATT, CDR2 SNEGSKA (reference sequence). The V end was cut by 5 bases, the J end by 8 bases, with 12 bases between. The CDR3 is CSAQGGGGYTF. CDR3 nucleotides: TGCAGTGCTCAGGGAGGAGGCGGCTACACCTTC.

The chain has TRBV5-1 and TRBJ1-6; perhaps TRBD1 as D (5 bases). Looked up from germline, CDR1 is SGHRS and CDR2 is YFSETQ. Deletions cut 0 bases from V and 9 bases from J, with 16 bases between. The CDR3 is 16 residues long. The CDR3 here is CASSLAGMGRGSPLHF. CDR3 nucleotide sequence: TGCGCCAGCAGCTTGGCAGGTATGGGTAGGGGTTCACCCCTCCACTTT.